This entry lists 28 T cell receptor beta chains sequenced from one sample in a study of blood T cell repertoires in COVID-19. Clones were sequenced by immunoSEQ multiplex PCR, and TCRdb holds only the in-frame ones, with some missing. The sample records 50,000 to 65,000 clones, around 85% being singletons. Sequenced material: peripheral blood. The receptors shown here come from a man in his 70s with acute or convalescent COVID-19.

The V gene is TRBV29-1, the J gene TRBJ1-1, with 7 bases lining up with TRBD1. Germline V gene lookup returns CDR1 SQVTM and CDR2 ANQGSEA. This CDR3 contains 14 residues. V trimming: 6 bases; J trimming: 0 bases; junction bases outside the gene matches: 7. The CDR3 bases are TGCAGCGTGAATAGACAGGGAATGAACACTGAAGCTTTCTTT. Translated: CSVNRQGMNTEAFF.

The chain couples TRBV12-3 or TRBV12-4 to TRBJ2-5; the D is unclear. The CDR3 length is 12 residues. Trimming pared 7 bases from V and 4 bases from J, leaving 10 bases between. The DNA of the CDR3 is TGTGCCAGCACTAGGTACGGAGAGACCCAGTACTTC. Its translation: CASTRYGETQYF.

CDR3 DNA sequence: TGTGCCAGCAGTGGCACGGGAGGCCAGCCCCAGCATTTT. Its translation: CASSGTGGQPQHF. The genes are TRBV2 and TRBJ1-5; D uncertain. Trimming shortened V by 4 bases and J by 7 bases, and 11 bases separated the two germline ends. The CDR3 has 13 residues. CDR1 and CDR2 (germline): SNHLY, FYNNEI.

This clone was detected only once. This rearrangement joins TRBV25-1 to TRBJ2-1; D not resolved. CDR1 is MGHDK and CDR2 is SYGVNS in the germline V gene. Trimming left V 7 bases short and J 0 bases short, with 4 bases between. The CDR3 covers 12 residues. In nucleotides, the CDR3 is TGTGCCAGCACCGGCTCCTACAATGAGCAGTTCTTC. Translating gives CASTGSYNEQFF.

The J gene is TRBJ1-2, the V gene TRBV18; 7 positions agree with TRBD1. There are 13 residues in the CDR3. Germline lookup yields CDR1 KGHSH and CDR2 LQKENI. The V segment lost 6 bases and the J segment 7 bases; nucleotides outside the gene matches: 8. CDR3 region: CASSHPQGVGYTF. As DNA, the CDR3 is TGTGCCAGCTCTCACCCGCAGGGGGTTGGCTACACCTTC. Full variable domain (rest looked up from reference TRBV18 and TRBJ1-2): NAGVMQNPRHLVRRRGQEARLRCSPMKGHSHVYWYRQLPEEGLKFMVYLQKENIIDESGMPKERFSAEFPKEGPSILRIQQVVRGDSAAYFCASSHPQGVGYTFGSGTRLTVV.

J is TRBJ2-1 and V is TRBV5-6; no clear D gene. V gave up 7 bases and J gave up 0 bases, with 5 bases separating them. CDR3 length equals 12 residues. CDR1 is SGHDT and CDR2 is YYEEEE in the germline V gene. The CDR3 DNA reads as TGTGCCAGCTCTCGCTCCTACAATGAGCAGTTCTTC. This sequence encodes CASSRSYNEQFF. The complete variable domain, with remaining parts taken from reference TRBV5-6 and TRBJ2-1, reads DAGVTQSPTHLIKTRGQQVTLRCSPKSGHDTVSWYQQALGQGPQFIFQYYEEEERQRGNFPDRFSGHQFPNYSSELNVNALLLGDSALYLCASSRSYNEQFFGPGTRLTVL.

The gene calls are TRBV12-5 and TRBJ2-3; D may be TRBD1 (6 bases). Trimming left V 6 bases short and J 5 bases short, with 18 bases between. Germline CDR1 and CDR2: LGHNT and FRNRAP. This CDR3 spans 15 amino acids. CDR3 region: CASGRRGTQGDTQYF. In nucleotides, the CDR3 is TGTGCTAGTGGGCGAAGGGGGACGCAGGGAGATACGCAGTATTTT. Supplemented by reference TRBV12-5 and TRBJ2-3, the full variable domain reads DARVTQTPRHKVTEMGQEVTMRCQPILGHNTVFWYRQTMMQGLELLAYFRNRAPLDDSGMPKDRFSAEMPDATLATLKIQPSEPRDSAVYFCASGRRGTQGDTQYFGPGTRLTVL.

This clone appeared once. The genes are TRBV5-5 and TRBJ2-7, with D possibly being TRBD2 (6 bases). Per germline, CDR1 SGHKS and CDR2 YYEKEE (reference sequence). Between the trimmed V and J ends, which lost 4 bases and 3 bases, there was a span of 20 bases. The length of the CDR3 is 16 residues. The DNA of the CDR3 is TGTGCCAGCAGCCTGTCGGAGGGGTTGCACGGCTACGAGCAGTACTTC. Amino acids: CASSLSEGLHGYEQYF.

The chain recombines TRBV11-3 with TRBJ2-5; D is unclear. The germline V gene encodes CDR1 SGHNT and CDR2 YENEEA. The CDR3 length is 13 residues. Trimming removed 5 bases from V and 7 bases from J, with 14 bases in between. CDR3 DNA sequence: TGTGCCAGCAGCCGAGACATACATGGGACCCAGTACTTC. Amino acid sequence: CASSRDIHGTQYF.

This chain connects TRBV5-6 to TRBJ2-3, with D maybe TRBD2 (5 bases). CDR1 SGHDT and CDR2 YYEEEE come from the germline V gene. The V end was cut by 6 bases, the J end by 2 bases, with 19 bases between. This CDR3 has 16 amino acids. The DNA for the CDR3 is TGTGCCAGCACCCCGGAGAGGGCGGGCCCCACAGATACGCAGTATTTT. It yields the protein CASTPERAGPTDTQYF.

The rearrangement joins TRBV12-3 or TRBV12-4 to TRBJ2-7; 7 nucleotides line up with TRBD1. The CDR3 is 13 amino acids. J gave up 2 bases and V 6 bases, and 4 bases lay outside the gene matches. CDR3 nucleotide sequence: TGTGCCAGCAGACCCGGGACAGCCTACGAGCAGTACTTC. Protein product: CASRPGTAYEQYF.

For the CDR3, the DNA is TGCGCCAGCAGCCCGGACAGGGACGAGCAGTACTTC. Protein product: CASSPDRDEQYF. The genes are TRBV5-1 and TRBJ2-7; 8 bases fit TRBD1. Unmatched junction bases numbered 2, after V lost 4 bases and J lost 5 bases. This CDR3 comprises 12 residues. From germline, CDR1 is SGHRS and CDR2 YFSETQ.

The V gene is TRBV20-1, the J gene TRBJ2-5, with D hard to call. The ends were cut back, 3 bases at V and 5 bases at J, with 7 bases in the middle. Germline lookup yields CDR1 DFQATT and CDR2 SNEGSKA (reference sequence). The length of the CDR3 is 11 residues. Here the CDR3 DNA reads TGCAGTGCTAGCGTTGCGGAGACCCAGTACTTC. This sequence encodes CSASVAETQYF.

The chain carries TRBV2 and TRBJ1-1; perhaps TRBD1 as D (5 bases). Germline V CDR1 and CDR2: SNHLY, FYNNEI. The length of the CDR3 is 14 residues. V lost 10 bases, J lost 3 bases, and 18 bases lay in between. The CDR3 nucleotides read TGTGCCACGAACAACCAGGGTTGGGACACTGAAGCTTTCTTT. Its protein product is CATNNQGWDTEAFF.

The CDR3 protein is CATTEGVYSNQPQHF. The CDR3 DNA is TGTGCCACCACCGAGGGGGTTTATAGCAATCAGCCCCAGCATTTT. This chain connects TRBV6-5 to TRBJ1-5, with a possible D match to TRBD1 (6 bases). This CDR3 spans 15 amino acids. Germline lookup yields CDR1 MNHEY and CDR2 SVGAGI. Trimming pared 10 bases from V and 0 bases from J, leaving 16 bases between.

The chain links TRBV14 to TRBJ2-1; D unresolved. CDR1 is SGHDN and CDR2 is FVKESK in the germline V gene. There are 12 residues in the CDR3. The ends were cut back, 1 base at V and 9 bases at J, with 7 bases in the middle. CDR3 DNA sequence: TGTGCCAGCAGCCAAGGATGGCTTGAGCAGTTCTTC. It translates to CASSQGWLEQFF.

This sequence joins TRBV5-1 and TRBJ2-7, with D possibly TRBD1 on 5 matching bases. This CDR3 region has 17 residues. Germline V gene data show CDR1 as SGHRS and CDR2 as YFSETQ. Trimming cost V 0 bases and J 1 base, with 17 bases left between them. This CDR3 is CASSLDSAGPISYEQYF. CDR3 nucleotides: TGCGCCAGCAGCTTGGATTCGGCAGGGCCTATTTCCTACGAGCAGTACTTC.

V is TRBV5-1 and J is TRBJ1-1; the D gene is possibly TRBD1 (5 bases). V shed 4 bases and J shed 1 base, with 8 bases lying between them. The length of the CDR3 is 13 residues. Germline CDR1 SGHRS, CDR2 YFSETQ. Written as DNA, the CDR3 is TGCGCCAGCAGCATCGGACAGAACACTGAAGCTTTCTTT. This sequence encodes CASSIGQNTEAFF.

The chain has TRBV2 and TRBJ2-7; 9 nucleotides line up with TRBD1. Germline V CDR1 and CDR2: SNHLY, FYNNEI. Trimming removed 7 bases from V and 12 bases from J; junction bases left unmatched: 13. This CDR3 comprises 13 residues. CDR3 sequence (DNA): TGTGCCAGCATAGGGACAGGGCATTGGGTTGCGTACTTC. Translating gives CASIGTGHWVAYF.

The chain links TRBV24-1 to TRBJ2-1; 7 nucleotides line up with TRBD1. The CDR3 totals 16 residues. From germline, CDR1 is KGHDR and CDR2 SFDVKD. With V trimmed by 3 bases and J by 0 bases, 4 bases remained unmatched. The CDR3 spells CATSDGSGGSYNEQFF. Written as DNA, the CDR3 is TGTGCCACCAGTGATGGTTCAGGGGGCTCCTACAATGAGCAGTTCTTC.

J is TRBJ2-3 and V is TRBV10-2; D possibly corresponds to TRBD2 (6 bases). Trimming took off 8 bases at V and 2 bases at J, with 11 bases between the two ends. CDR3 length: 13 residues. The germline CDR1 and CDR2 sequences are WSHSY and SAAADI. In nucleotides, the CDR3 is TGCGCCAGCCTTAGCGGAATCACAGATACGCAGTATTTT. Translation: CASLSGITDTQYF.

The chain carries TRBV10-2 and TRBJ2-1; TRBD2 aligns across 9 bases. Germline V CDR1 and CDR2: WSHSY, SAAADI. The V segment lost 8 bases and the J segment 4 bases; nucleotides outside the gene matches: 6. This CDR3 comprises 14 residues. Here the CDR3 reads CASGRTSAYNEQFF. CDR3 coding DNA: TGCGCCAGCGGACGGACTAGCGCTTACAATGAGCAGTTCTTC.

The chain recombines TRBV5-1 with TRBJ2-7, with D possibly being TRBD1 (6 bases). Between the trimmed V and J ends, which lost 1 base and 2 bases, there was a span of 13 bases. The CDR3 totals 15 residues. Germline V gene data show CDR1 as SGHRS and CDR2 as YFSETQ. In DNA, the CDR3 is TGCGCCAGCAGCTTGACCCCCGGACAGACCTACGAGCAGTACTTC. It specifies CASSLTPGQTYEQYF. The full variable domain, its missing parts supplied by reference TRBV5-1 and TRBJ2-7, is KAGVTQTPRYLIKTRGQQVTLSCSPISGHRSVSWYQQTPGQGLQFLFEYFSETQRNKGNFPGRFSGRQFSNSRSEMNVSTLELGDSALYLCASSLTPGQTYEQYFGPGTRLTVT.

The chain recombines TRBV6-1 with TRBJ1-4; maybe TRBD1 (5 bases). The length of the CDR3 is 14 residues. The V gene's germline CDR1 is MNHNS and CDR2 SASEGT. Trimming pared 2 bases from V and 5 bases from J, leaving 9 bases between. The CDR3 DNA is TGTGCCAGCAGTGAACAGGGCAGAAATGAAAAACTGTTTTTT. This sequence encodes CASSEQGRNEKLFF.

The V and J genes are TRBV5-5 and TRBJ2-2; no clear D gene. The length of the CDR3 is 15 residues. Trimming pared 1 base from V and 0 bases from J, leaving 7 bases between. The germline V gene has CDR1 SGHKS and CDR2 YYEKEE (reference sequence). The CDR3 nucleotides read TGTGCCAGCAGCTTGATGGCCCCGAACACCGGGGAGCTGTTTTTT. Its translation is CASSLMAPNTGELFF.

CDR3 protein: CASSLVTGPSGNTIYF. For the CDR3, the DNA is TGTGCCAGCAGCTTAGTGACTGGCCCCTCTGGAAACACCATATATTTT. This sequence joins TRBV7-9 and TRBJ1-3; D is undetermined. With 1 base removed from V and 0 bases from J, the gap between germline ends came to 10 bases. Germline assignment: CDR1 SEHNR and CDR2 FQNEAQ (reference sequence). The CDR3 totals 16 residues.

The V call is TRBV5-1, the J call TRBJ2-3; 8 bases align to TRBD2. The CDR3 is made up of 17 amino acids. The junction had 14 bases not matched to a gene; V was cut back by 4 bases and J by 4 bases. The germline V gene encodes CDR1 SGHRS and CDR2 YFSETQ. The CDR3 sequence is CASSPPLSSGAADTQYF. The CDR3 DNA reads TGCGCCAGCAGCCCACCCTTAAGTAGCGGGGCTGCAGATACGCAGTATTTT.

J is TRBJ1-2 and V is TRBV2; possible D gene TRBD1, 6 bases. The CDR3 has 14 residues. Per the germline V gene, CDR1 is SNHLY and CDR2 is FYNNEI. Trimming left V 4 bases short and J 1 base short, with 10 bases between. CDR3 in amino acids: CASSGQALNYGYTF. The CDR3 nucleotides are TGTGCCAGCAGTGGACAGGCGCTTAACTATGGCTACACCTTC.